This TCR beta chain derives from a study of untreated major depressive disorder. Each depressed patient was pairwise matched to a non-depressed control for sex, age, current smoking status and body mass index. Controls scored 5 or less on a depressive symptom inventory and never had mood disorders. CD4+ T cells were isolated from thawed PBMCs by magnetic negative selection. Study-wide findings and caveats: Compared with controls, depressed patients showed more TRBV05-01 (Vbeta 5.1) usage in CD4+ T cells.

Assay: immunoSEQ multiplex PCR; the TCRdb copy retains only in-frame clones and omits some. The data contain over 20,000 clones, 80% to 95% of them singletons. Comment on this clone: Its specificity is unknown.

V was trimmed by 5 bases and J by 2 bases, leaving 2 bases between them. The CDR3 sequence is 11 residues long. The germline V gene has CDR1 MNHNY and CDR2 SVGAGI (reference sequence). The rearrangement uses TRBV6-6 and TRBJ2-3; D unclear. The TCR originated in a man aged 25 to 40 in good health. Sequencing was done on a sample of CD4+ T cells from PBMCs. This chain's CDR3 is CASSLTDTQYF. The CDR3, as DNA: TGTGCCAGCAGTCTCACAGATACGCAGTATTTT.